This T cell receptor (beta chain) appears in the sequencing data of a study of T cell responses to AZD1222 COVID-19 vaccine. Combined were second doses at about 4 or about 12 weeks. The repertoire was sequenced with immunoSEQ multiplex PCR; TCRdb's copy has only in-frame clones and lacks some. The data contain 150,000 to 180,000 clones, about 90% of them singletons. V was trimmed by 0 bases and J by 5 bases, leaving 1 base between them. Germline CDR1 reads WSHSY; CDR2 reads SAAADI. This CDR3 is 11 amino acids long. Findings and limits, study-wide: Two AZD1222 administrations were followed by greater Spike-specific TCR breadth and depth. Without day 14 samples, only post-peak T cell repertoires were studied.

Remarks on this clone: Its antigen is not identified.

The specimen comprised peripheral blood, sampled 28 days after the second AZD1222 dose. The TCR originated in an adult who received the AZD1222 COVID-19 vaccine. The J gene is TRBJ2-5, the V gene TRBV10-2, with D hard to call. CDR3 sequence: CASSESETQYF. The CDR3 coding sequence is TGCGCCAGCAGTGAGTCGGAGACCCAGTACTTC.